These T cell receptor beta chains were read from a single sample in a study of cytomegalovirus exposure and HLA in healthy donors. The method was immunoSEQ multiplex PCR; TCRdb's version includes in-frame clones alone and lacks a portion of them. This table has about 200,000 clones, approximately 80% appearing once. The specimen was PBMCs. The receptors come from a woman aged 30 to 39 in good health and CMV-seronegative. The CDR3 runs from the conserved cysteine through the conserved F or W. D genes are given only for firm matches. Rows may omit the clone size; those that give it use once, few, many or a size class.

D: TRBD1
V: TRBV5-6
size: few
J: TRBJ2-4
DNA: TGTGCCAGCAGCTTGGGACAGGGGCTGGGCATTCAGTACTTC
CDR3: CASSLGQGLGIQYF

D: .
V: TRBV5-1
size: .
J: TRBJ2-7
DNA: TGCGCCAGCAGCTTAGCCGAAACCTACGAGCAGTACTTC
CDR3: CASSLAETYEQYF

D: TRBD1
V: TRBV5-1
size: once
J: TRBJ2-7
DNA: TGCGCCAGCAGCTTGGGGACAGGGGGCATCGAGCAGTACTTC
CDR3: CASSLGTGGIEQYF

D: .
V: TRBV6-1
size: few
J: TRBJ1-2
DNA: TGTGCCAGCAGTGAACTTGCAGGCCCGCGATTATATGGCTACACCTTC
CDR3: CASSELAGPRLYGYTF

D: TRBD2
V: TRBV5-4
size: .
J: TRBJ2-7
DNA: TGTGCCAGCAAGCGGCCGTTTGTTACTAGCGGGTCTCGTCCGCCCGAGCAGTACTTC
CDR3: CASKRPFVTSGSRPPEQYF

D: TRBD2
V: TRBV5-1
size: .
J: TRBJ2-7
DNA: TGCGCCAGCAGCCATCCACTAGCGGATCGGGACGAGCAGTACTTC
CDR3: CASSHPLADRDEQYF

D: TRBD1
V: TRBV5-1
size: .
J: TRBJ2-1
DNA: TGCGCCAGCATCCCTGGACAGGGCAATGAGCAGTTCTTC
CDR3: CASIPGQGNEQFF

D: .
V: TRBV5-1
size: .
J: TRBJ2-5
DNA: TGCGCCAGCCAAACTAGTAGGGAGACCCAGTACTTC
CDR3: CASQTSRETQYF

D: .
V: TRBV27
size: .
J: TRBJ2-3
DNA: TGTGCCAGCACCCCATCTTCAGGGAGCACAGATACGCAGTATTTT
CDR3: CASTPSSGSTDTQYF

D: .
V: TRBV9
size: once
J: TRBJ2-5
DNA: TGTGCCAGCAGCGTAGGGACTCCGGAGACCCAGTACTTC
CDR3: CASSVGTPETQYF

D: .
V: TRBV7-9
size: once
J: TRBJ2-7
DNA: TGTGCCAGCAGCTTAAATCGCGGGGAATTGAGGTACGAGCAGTACTTC
CDR3: CASSLNRGELRYEQYF

D: TRBD2
V: TRBV7-7
size: few
J: TRBJ2-1
DNA: TGTGCCAGCAGCTTATCGCGGGGGGGGGAGCAGTTCTTC
CDR3: CASSLSRGGEQFF

D: TRBD2
V: TRBV7-2
size: .
J: TRBJ2-3
DNA: TGTGCCAGCAGCGTATTTTCGGGAGGGCCCGATACGCAGTATTTT
CDR3: CASSVFSGGPDTQYF

D: TRBD1
V: TRBV7-9
size: .
J: TRBJ1-1
DNA: TGTGCCAGCAGCTTACGACAGGGGGGAAACACTGAAGCTTTCTTT
CDR3: CASSLRQGGNTEAFF

D: .
V: TRBV15
size: once
J: TRBJ1-2
DNA: TGTGCCACCAGCAGAGATCGGAGCTATGGCTACACCTTC
CDR3: CATSRDRSYGYTF

D: TRBD1
V: TRBV5-4
size: .
J: TRBJ1-2
DNA: TGTGCCAGCAGCTTCACTCAGGGGGTAGGAGGCTACACCTTC
CDR3: CASSFTQGVGGYTF